The 26 T cell receptor beta chains reported below all come from one sample, sequenced in a study of shared clonotypes between healthy human individuals. Sequenced by immunoSEQ multiplex PCR; TCRdb stores in-frame clones only, minus some. The sample lists some 650,000 clones, roughly 97% occurring once. The sequenced sample consisted of naive CD4+ T cells sorted from blood. Subset denoted: CD45RA+ positively selected. These receptors were collected from a woman aged 25-40 years in good health.

The rearrangement uses TRBV2 and TRBJ1-6, with D possibly matching TRBD1 (6 bases). There are 15 residues in the CDR3. Germline V lookup: CDR1 SNHLY, CDR2 FYNNEI. The ends were cut back, 4 bases at V and 8 bases at J, with 15 bases in the middle. CDR3 nucleotides: TGTGCCAGCAGTGTTCAGGGGAGTTCTGATTCACCCCTCCACTTT. This sequence encodes CASSVQGSSDSPLHF.

The V gene is TRBV6-5, the J gene TRBJ1-6; TRBD1 agrees at 9 bases. CDR3 length equals 16 residues. CDR1 MNHEY and CDR2 SVGAGI come from the germline V gene. V dropped 0 bases and J dropped 9; count of bases not matched to a gene: 6. The CDR3 bases are TGTGCCAGCAGTTACTCGTGGACAGGGGATGGTTCACCCCTCCACTTT. It encodes CASSYSWTGDGSPLHF.

This chain links TRBV4-2 with TRBJ2-5; D possibly corresponds to TRBD2 (6 bases). The end of the DNA is better explained by TRBJ2-7, so the J call may be wrong. Germline V gives CDR1 LGHNA, CDR2 YNFKEQ. CDR3 length: 16 amino acids. For the CDR3, the DNA is TGTGCCAGCAGCCCCCAGTGGGGGGAGAGCTCCTACGAGCAGTACTTC. Encoded protein: CASSPQWGESSYEQYF.

The chain couples TRBV4-1 to TRBJ2-5; TRBD2 agrees at 8 bases. V was pared by 0 bases and J by 9 bases, with 9 bases of the junction left unmatched. CDR3 size: 15 residues. The germline CDR1 and CDR2 sequences are MGHRA and YSYEKL. In DNA, the CDR3 is TGCGCCAGCAGCCAAGAAGGAACTAGCGGAAGGGCCCAGTACTTC. As protein: CASSQEGTSGRAQYF.

The chain combines TRBV6-6 with TRBJ2-7; 11 bases are a match to TRBD2. The germline gives CDR1 MNHNY, CDR2 SVGAGI (reference sequence). CDR3 length equals 13 residues. V was clipped by 5 bases and J by 4 bases; unmatched bases: 1. CDR3 amino acids: CASSGTSGYEQYF. DNA for the CDR3: TGTGCCAGCAGTGGGACTAGCGGTTACGAGCAGTACTTC.

This chain uses TRBV18 with TRBJ2-7; no definite D call. V lost 3 bases and J lost 8, with 11 bases in between. CDR1 is KGHSH and CDR2 is LQKENI in the germline V gene. The CDR3 length is 12 residues. CDR3 nucleotide sequence: TGTGCCAGCTCACCGGGTCCTAATAAGCAGTACTTC. Translation: CASSPGPNKQYF.

The chain couples TRBV11-2 to TRBJ2-7; D may match TRBD1 or TRBD2 (5 bases each). The germline gives CDR1 SGHAT, CDR2 FQNNGV. The CDR3 sequence is 15 residues long. Trimming cost V 3 bases and J 2 bases, with 14 bases left between them. The CDR3: CASSFRRGAAYEQYF. CDR3 nucleotide sequence: TGTGCCAGCAGCTTTAGACGGGGCGCAGCCTACGAGCAGTACTTC.

Worth noting for this clone: The same CDR3 can be traced to other DNA sequences in this sample. This sequence joins TRBV7-2 and TRBJ2-1; D is possibly TRBD2 (6 bases). The CDR3 loop spans 15 amino acids. V lost 5 bases to trimming and J lost 0 bases, with 11 bases between them. Germline V CDR1 and CDR2: SGHTA, FQGNSA. The CDR3 spells CASSPRGSSYNEQFF. The CDR3 bases are TGTGCCAGCAGCCCCCGGGGGAGCTCCTACAATGAGCAGTTCTTC. Full variable domain (rest looked up from reference TRBV7-2 and TRBJ2-1): GAGVSQSPSNKVTEKGKDVELRCDPISGHTALYWYRQSLGQGLEFLIYFQGNSAPDKSGLPSDRFSAERTGGSVSTLTIQRTQQEDSAVYLCASSPRGSSYNEQFFGPGTRLTVL.

V gene TRBV18 combines with J gene TRBJ2-7; 7 bases map to TRBD2. The junction had 7 bases not matched to a gene; V was cut back by 3 bases and J by 2 bases. Germline V CDR1 and CDR2: KGHSH, LQKENI. CDR3 length equals 15 residues. The CDR3 bases are TGTGCCAGCTCACCGGGGGGGGAGTTCCCCTACGAGCAGTACTTC. It is translated as CASSPGGEFPYEQYF.

The genes are TRBV19 and TRBJ2-7, with TRBD2 as a possible D gene (6 bases). CDR1 and CDR2 (germline): LNHDA, SQIVND (reference sequence). The V gene lost 7 bases and the J gene lost 2 bases, with 12 bases spanning the gap. This CDR3 comprises 13 residues. The DNA of the CDR3 is TGTGCCAGTATGGGGGGATTGACCTACGAGCAGTACTTC. The encoded protein is CASMGGLTYEQYF.

This sequence joins TRBV5-1 and TRBJ1-1; the D is unclear. Germline values: CDR1 SGHRS, CDR2 YFSETQ. The V end lost 4 bases, the J end lost 4 bases, and 17 bases lay between the germline ends. The CDR3 totals 15 residues. The CDR3 DNA follows: TGCGCCAGCAGCCTACACCAGGCGGTGGCCACTGAAGCTTTCTTT. Translating gives CASSLHQAVATEAFF.

The chain is built from TRBV6-5 and TRBJ1-1, with D hard to call. V shed 2 bases and J shed 12 bases, with 19 bases lying between them. The CDR3 contains 14 residues. Looked up from germline, CDR1 is MNHEY and CDR2 is SVGAGI. CDR3 sequence (DNA): TGTGCCAGCAGTTACCTGCACGGCCACCTGGTCCCTTTCTTT. It translates to CASSYLHGHLVPFF.

This chain links TRBV4-1 with TRBJ1-4, with D perhaps TRBD1 (5 bases). The germline gives CDR1 MGHRA, CDR2 YSYEKL. The CDR3 has 14 residues. Between the trimmed V and J ends, which lost 2 bases and 4 bases, there was a span of 8 bases. The CDR3 region has the DNA TGCGCCAGCAGCCAACGGGGGAGTAATGAAAAACTGTTTTTT. Encoded protein: CASSQRGSNEKLFF.

The rearrangement links TRBV7-9 to TRBJ2-5; D uncertain. Deletions cut 3 bases from V and 11 bases from J, with 13 bases between. In germline, CDR1 is SEHNR, CDR2 FQNEAQ (reference sequence). The CDR3 is 12 residues long. The CDR3 DNA reads as TGTGCCAGCAGCTTTCCTCCCGCGGAGCAGTACTTC. It specifies CASSFPPAEQYF.

The gene calls are TRBV7-8 and TRBJ2-7; 9 bases line up with TRBD1. With V trimmed by 1 base and J by 2 bases, 6 bases remained unmatched. The CDR3 covers 16 residues. Germline CDR1 SGHVS, CDR2 FQNEAQ. Here the CDR3 DNA reads TGTGCCAGCAGCTTAGTCGGGGGACAGGGCCCCTACGAGCAGTACTTC. It specifies CASSLVGGQGPYEQYF.

This chain joins TRBV11-2 and TRBJ2-5; 7 nucleotides agree with TRBD2. From germline, CDR1 is SGHAT and CDR2 FQNNGV. The CDR3 length is 18 residues. Trimming took 2 bases from V and 1 from J; bases not matched to a gene: 13. This chain's CDR3 is CASSLIVLAESSQETQYF. CDR3 nucleotides: TGTGCCAGCAGCTTAATCGTCCTAGCGGAATCCTCCCAAGAGACCCAGTACTTC.

This clone has a handful of counts. The chain has TRBV9 and TRBJ2-3, with no clear D. The CDR3 runs to 14 residues. From germline, CDR1 is SGDLS and CDR2 YYNGEE. V shed 8 bases and J shed 3 bases, with 16 bases lying between them. The CDR3 is CARAPVNVTDTQYF. In nucleotides, the CDR3 is TGTGCCAGGGCACCCGTGAATGTTACAGATACGCAGTATTTT.

This sequence joins TRBV5-1 and TRBJ1-1; no definite D call. The CDR3 runs 15 residues. V was shortened by 4 bases and J by 0 bases, with 13 bases between the two germline ends. CDR1 is SGHRS, CDR2 YFSETQ, per germline. The chain's CDR3 is CASSPGRGMNTEAFF. The CDR3 nucleotides are TGCGCCAGCAGCCCCGGTAGAGGGATGAACACTGAAGCTTTCTTT.

The chain recombines TRBV10-1 with TRBJ1-1; the D is unclear. Deletions cut 5 bases from V and 2 bases from J, with 9 bases between. Germline CDR1 reads WNHNN; CDR2 reads SYGVQD (reference sequence). The CDR3 length is 13 residues. This CDR3 is CASSFWANTEAFF. The DNA for the CDR3 is TGCGCCAGCAGTTTCTGGGCCAACACTGAAGCTTTCTTT.

The rearrangement links TRBV11-1 to TRBJ1-1; no definite D call. CDR1 is SGHAT and CDR2 is FQDESV in the germline V gene (reference sequence). The CDR3 totals 14 residues. Trimming took off 1 base at V and 0 bases at J, with 6 bases between the two ends. The CDR3 is CASSLGGVNTEAFF. The CDR3 DNA reads as TGTGCCAGCAGCTTAGGCGGGGTGAACACTGAAGCTTTCTTT.

The CDR3 spells CASSLEVGGPNEQFF. CDR3 nucleotides: TGTGCCAGCAGCTTAGAGGTAGGGGGCCCCAATGAGCAGTTCTTC. The V and J genes are TRBV11-3 and TRBJ2-1; 7 bases line up with TRBD1. V shed 0 bases and J 6 bases; nucleotides not matched to a gene: 5. Germline CDR1 is SGHNT and CDR2 is YENEEA. The CDR3 spans 15 residues. The variable domain in full, with the rest retrieved from reference TRBV11-3 and TRBJ2-1, is EAGVVQSPRYKIIEKKQPVAFWCNPISGHNTLYWYLQNLGQGPELLIRYENEEAVDDSQLPKDRFSAERLKGVDSTLKIQPAELGDSAVYLCASSLEVGGPNEQFFGPGTRLTVL.

The V call is TRBV2, the J call TRBJ2-1; D may match TRBD1 or TRBD2 (5 bases each). CDR3 length equals 14 residues. The germline V and J ends were trimmed by 3 bases and 3 bases, with 9 bases remaining between them. Germline-derived CDR1 and CDR2 are SNHLY and FYNNEI. CDR3 amino acids: CASSDGTDYNEQFF. The CDR3 DNA follows: TGTGCCAGCAGTGACGGGACGGACTACAATGAGCAGTTCTTC. The full variable domain, in which reference TRBV2 and TRBJ2-1 provide the parts outside the CDR3, is EPEVTQTPSHQVTQMGQEVILRCVPISNHLYFYWYRQILGQKVEFLVSFYNNEISEKSEIFDDQFSVERPDGSNFTLKIRSTKLEDSAMYFCASSDGTDYNEQFFGPGTRLTVL.

CDR3 sequence: CASSLGTGGADYGYTF. CDR3 coding DNA: TGCGCCAGCAGCTTGGGGACAGGGGGCGCGGACTATGGCTACACCTTC. The rearrangement uses TRBV5-1 and TRBJ1-2, with 11 bases identical to TRBD1. Germline V gives CDR1 SGHRS, CDR2 YFSETQ. V was clipped by 0 bases and J by 3 bases; unmatched bases: 4. CDR3 size: 16 residues.

The chain combines TRBV12-1 with TRBJ2-7; the table names TRBD2, a call not compared with the DNA. TRBV12-1 is noted as a pseudogene. CDR3 size: 15 residues. In nucleotides, the CDR3 is TGTGCCAGTCAGGGGCGGGAGGGAATTTCCTACGAGCAGTACTTC. This gives the protein CASQGREGISYEQYF.

V usage is TRBV9 and J usage is TRBJ2-2; tentative D call: TRBD2 (5 bases). The CDR3 length is 17 residues. V was clipped by 0 bases and J by 4 bases, with 16 bases between them. CDR1 and CDR2 (germline): SGDLS, YYNGEE. This CDR3 is CASSVGGQALSTGELFF. DNA of the CDR3: TGTGCCAGCAGCGTAGGAGGGCAGGCCCTTTCCACCGGGGAGCTGTTTTTT.

Remarks on this clone: At the DNA level, this CDR3 is encoded by other sequences in the same sample as well. This chain joins TRBV6-6 and TRBJ1-1, with D hard to call. V lost 2 bases and J 1 base, leaving 5 bases between the germline ends. In germline, CDR1 is MNHNY, CDR2 SVGAGI (reference sequence). The CDR3 totals 13 residues. The CDR3 loop reads CASSYAGNTEAFF. In nucleotides, the CDR3 is TGTGCCAGCAGTTACGCAGGGAACACTGAAGCTTTCTTT.